Following are 18 T cell receptor beta chains from one sample sequenced in a study of PD-1 blockade in mismatch repair-deficient tumors. Some clones are missing from TCRdb's copy, which holds only in-frame ones; the method was immunoSEQ multiplex PCR. The sample carries about 84,000 clones, 65% to 85% recorded once. The starting material was peripheral blood, obtained 12 weeks after starting pembrolizumab. The receptors derive from an adult with mismatch repair-deficient cancer.

The rearrangement links TRBV28 to TRBJ1-5, with D possibly being TRBD1 (5 bases). V was trimmed by 6 bases and J by 1 base, leaving 7 bases between them. The CDR3 has 13 residues. Germline V gene sequence: CDR1 MDHEN, CDR2 SYDVKM. DNA for the CDR3: TGTGCCAGCAGAGGGGCCAGCAATCAGCCCCAGCATTTT. Amino acids: CASRGASNQPQHF.

The gene calls are TRBV30 and TRBJ2-2, with 10 bases aligning to TRBD1. The CDR3 is 13 amino acids. Per germline, CDR1 GTSNPN and CDR2 SVGIG (reference sequence). In DNA, the CDR3 is TGTGCTCTTGGGACAGGGGCTGCCGGGGAGCTGTTTTTT. Its translation: CALGTGAAGELFF.

The chain employs TRBV2 and TRBJ2-7; the D gene is possibly TRBD1 (6 bases). Per germline, CDR1 SNHLY and CDR2 FYNNEI. The CDR3 sequence is 15 residues long. With 6 bases removed from V and 0 bases from J, the gap between germline ends came to 15 bases. Here the CDR3 reads CASSLLRGSSYEQYF. The DNA for the CDR3 is TGTGCCAGCAGCCTACTAAGGGGGAGCTCCTACGAGCAGTACTTC.

V and J are TRBV4-3 and TRBJ2-7; no clear D gene. The CDR3 length is 15 residues. Germline V CDR1 and CDR2: LGHNA, YSLEER. V dropped 4 bases and J dropped 2 bases, with 15 bases sitting between them. DNA for the CDR3: TGCGCCAGCAGCCCTACAGCGAAGTCCCCCTACGAGCAGTACTTC. Its translation is CASSPTAKSPYEQYF.

J is TRBJ1-1 and V is TRBV9; D not certain. Trimming took off 4 bases at V and 5 bases at J, with 15 bases between the two ends. CDR3 length equals 14 residues. Germline-derived CDR1 and CDR2 are SGDLS and YYNGEE. The CDR3 nucleotides are TGTGCCAGCAGCCCAGACATAGTATGGACTGAAGCTTTCTTT. Translation: CASSPDIVWTEAFF.

J is TRBJ1-2 and V is TRBV6-6; D ambiguous. The CDR3 loop spans 14 amino acids. Trimming left V 6 bases short and J 3 bases short, with 14 bases between. CDR1 and CDR2 from the germline V gene are MNHNY and SVGAGI (reference sequence). The CDR3 DNA is TGTGCCAGCAGGGCAGGAGACCGCGACTATGGCTACACCTTC. Its translation is CASRAGDRDYGYTF.

The chain has TRBV19 and TRBJ2-7; 7 positions agree with TRBD2. This CDR3 region has 12 residues. The germline V gene encodes CDR1 LNHDA and CDR2 SQIVND (reference sequence). Trimming took 6 bases from V and 3 from J; bases not matched to a gene: 2. CDR3 bases: TGTGCCAGTAGCCCGGGGGGCTACGAGCAGTACTTC. Its translation: CASSPGGYEQYF.

Only one count was recorded for this clone. The chain links TRBV9 to TRBJ2-2; weak D call: TRBD1 (6 bases). The V end was cut by 3 bases, the J end by 5 bases, with 14 bases between. The germline gives CDR1 SGDLS, CDR2 YYNGEE. The length of the CDR3 is 15 residues. The CDR3 nucleotides read TGTGCCAGCAGCGCGTCCTCAGGGGTTACCGGGGAGCTGTTTTTT. Translating it yields CASSASSGVTGELFF.

The gene calls are TRBV9 and TRBJ2-7, with a weak D call TRBD2 (6 bases). V lost 0 bases and J 4 bases, leaving 20 bases between the germline ends. This CDR3 is 17 amino acids long. Germline loops: CDR1 SGDLS, CDR2 YYNGEE. The CDR3 nucleotides read TGTGCCAGCAGCGTAGGGATAACTAGCTCCCGTCGGTACGAGCAGTACTTC. Its translation is CASSVGITSSRRYEQYF.

The chain recombines TRBV30 with TRBJ2-7, with 7 positions matching TRBD1. The CDR3 totals 14 residues. V shed 2 bases and J 3 bases; nucleotides not matched to a gene: 7. Germline V lookup: CDR1 GTSNPN, CDR2 SVGIG (reference sequence). The CDR3: CAWSPRDRLYEQYF. CDR3 bases: TGTGCCTGGAGTCCCCGGGACAGACTCTACGAGCAGTACTTC. The full variable domain, rest sourced from reference TRBV30 and TRBJ2-7, is SQTIHQWPATLVQPVGSPLSLECTVEGTSNPNLYWYRQAAGRGLQLLFYSVGIGQISSEVPQNLSASRPQDRQFILSSKKLLLSDSGFYLCAWSPRDRLYEQYFGPGTRLTVT.

This chain joins TRBV5-5 and TRBJ2-2; the D is unclear. The CDR3 is made up of 15 amino acids. Trimming took 6 bases from V and 5 from J, leaving 17 bases between them. The germline V gene has CDR1 SGHKS and CDR2 YYEKEE (reference sequence). The CDR3 DNA reads TGTGCCAGCACCCCAGCCGGATCTCTAACCGGGGAGCTGTTTTTT. Translating it yields CASTPAGSLTGELFF.

The chain links TRBV19 to TRBJ1-2; D unresolved. CDR1 is LNHDA, CDR2 SQIVND, per germline (reference sequence). The CDR3 runs 11 residues. The V gene lost 10 bases and the J gene lost 6 bases, with 12 bases spanning the gap. The CDR3, as DNA: TGTGCCACCTTAAGAGGGAATGGCTACACCTTC. It encodes CATLRGNGYTF.

This clone appeared a single time. This chain joins TRBV19 and TRBJ2-2; D uncertain. V dropped 3 bases and J dropped 7 bases, with 6 bases sitting between them. The CDR3 spans 12 residues. Germline V CDR1 and CDR2: LNHDA, SQIVND (reference sequence). The CDR3 spells CASSIRVGELFF. In DNA, the CDR3 is TGTGCCAGTAGTATTAGGGTCGGGGAGCTGTTTTTT.

The rearrangement links TRBV2 to TRBJ2-7, with D possibly being TRBD2 (6 bases). Germline CDR1 reads SNHLY; CDR2 reads FYNNEI. This CDR3 is built from 14 residues. V lost 4 bases, J lost 3 bases, and 13 bases lay in between. CDR3 amino acids: CASSAEGLGYEQYF. CDR3 bases: TGTGCCAGCAGTGCGGAGGGATTGGGCTACGAGCAGTACTTC.

The gene calls are TRBV7-8 and TRBJ2-1; D is unresolved. V was cut by 5 bases and J by 6 bases, with 8 bases left in between. From germline, CDR1 is SGHVS and CDR2 FQNEAQ. The CDR3 is 12 amino acids. The CDR3 sequence: CASSQARNEQFF. CDR3 nucleotide sequence: TGTGCCAGCAGCCAGGCGCGCAATGAGCAGTTCTTC.

The chain has TRBV5-4 and TRBJ2-3; 11 nucleotides match TRBD2. Germline-derived CDR1 and CDR2 are SGHNT and YYREEE (reference sequence). V was pared by 4 bases and J by 3 bases, with 10 bases of the junction left unmatched. This CDR3 region has 17 residues. The CDR3 coding sequence is TGTGCCAGCAGCCTAAACCCGACTAGCGGGATTACAGATACGCAGTATTTT. Protein product: CASSLNPTSGITDTQYF.

This clone was seen more than once but under ten times. The V call is TRBV19, the J call TRBJ2-3, with D uncertain. Trimming took off 7 bases at V and 1 base at J, with 18 bases between the two ends. The CDR3 runs 16 residues. Germline-derived CDR1 and CDR2 are LNHDA and SQIVND (reference sequence). CDR3 DNA sequence: TGTGCCAGTACTCACCGTTACGACTCTCGCACAGATACGCAGTATTTT. As protein: CASTHRYDSRTDTQYF.

This clone was seen a single time. The chain has TRBV7-9 and TRBJ2-1, with 9 bases lining up with TRBD2. J gave up 0 bases and V 6 bases, and 0 bases lay outside the gene matches. The germline gives CDR1 SEHNR, CDR2 FQNEAQ (reference sequence). This CDR3 is built from 14 residues. DNA for the CDR3: TGTGCCAGCAGTAGCGGGAGCTCCTACAATGAGCAGTTCTTC. It is translated as CASSSGSSYNEQFF.